The 20 T cell receptor beta chains below were found in one sample sequenced in a study of OX40 agonist ivuxolimab in advanced cancers. The repertoire was sequenced with immunoSEQ multiplex PCR; TCRdb's copy has only in-frame clones and lacks some. The table has over 60,000 clones, roughly 80% seen once. Material: CD4+ or CD8+ T cells sorted from blood, obtained in a trial of the OX40 agonist ivuxolimab. Receptor source: an adult with an advanced solid tumor such as melanoma, head and neck, liver or kidney cancer.

CDR3 protein: CASSLDQGGNSPLHF. CDR3 sequence (DNA): TGTGCCAGCAGCTTGGACCAAGGCGGTAATTCACCCCTCCACTTT. The chain recombines TRBV5-4 with TRBJ1-6; D ambiguous. The CDR3 loop spans 15 amino acids. The V gene lost 0 bases and the J gene lost 6 bases, with 10 bases spanning the gap. Germline assignment: CDR1 SGHNT and CDR2 YYREEE (reference sequence).

The J gene is TRBJ2-5, the V gene TRBV28; 11 nucleotides align to TRBD2. This CDR3 region has 15 residues. V trimming: 7 bases; J trimming: 7 bases; junction bases outside the gene matches: 11. In germline, CDR1 is MDHEN, CDR2 SYDVKM. CDR3 DNA: TGTGCCAGCACCCCGACTAGCGGGACCCCCAGGACCCAGTACTTC. Encoded protein: CASTPTSGTPRTQYF. Together with reference TRBV28 and TRBJ2-5, the CDR3 gives the full variable domain: DVKVTQSSRYLVKRTGEKVFLECVQDMDHENMFWYRQDPGLGLRLIYFSYDVKMKEKGDIPEGYSVSREKKERFSLILESASTNQTSMYLCASTPTSGTPRTQYFGPGTRLLVL.

The V gene is TRBV27, the J gene TRBJ2-2, with 7 bases that match TRBD2. The CDR3 runs 15 residues. Germline-derived CDR1 and CDR2 are MNHEY and SMNVEV (reference sequence). V trimming: 2 bases; J trimming: 7 bases; junction bases outside the gene matches: 7. CDR3 loop: CASSLSRGVVGELFF. The DNA for the CDR3 is TGTGCCAGCAGTTTAAGTCGGGGGGTAGTCGGGGAGCTGTTTTTT.

This sequence joins TRBV9 and TRBJ2-7; 8 nucleotides agree with TRBD1. The CDR3 sequence is 14 residues long. CDR1 and CDR2 (germline): SGDLS, YYNGEE. V lost 4 bases and J lost 5; bases outside the gene matches: 8. CDR3 loop: CASSHGQGTNEQYF. The CDR3 DNA sequence: TGTGCCAGCAGCCATGGACAGGGTACAAACGAGCAGTACTTC.

V usage is TRBV28 and J usage is TRBJ2-3; tentative D call: TRBD2 (6 bases). Trimming cost V 0 bases and J 3 bases, with 10 bases left between them. This CDR3 spans 15 amino acids. Germline V gene lookup returns CDR1 MDHEN and CDR2 SYDVKM. CDR3 protein: CASSLWVGGTDTQYF. DNA for the CDR3: TGTGCCAGCAGTTTATGGGTTGGGGGGACAGATACGCAGTATTTT.

J is TRBJ2-7 and V is TRBV6-1; D remains unclear. Germline V gene sequence: CDR1 MNHNS, CDR2 SASEGT. The V end lost 3 bases, the J end lost 0 bases, and 9 bases lay between the germline ends. This CDR3 region has 14 residues. This chain's CDR3 is CASSETLSSYEQYV. The CDR3 DNA reads as TGTGCCAGCAGTGAGACACTGAGCTCCTACGAGCAGTACGTC.

The chain combines TRBV5-8 with TRBJ1-2; no reliable D call. The CDR3 is 12 amino acids. Germline CDR1 SGHTS, CDR2 YDEGEE. V lost 3 bases and J lost 4, with 7 bases in between. CDR3 sequence: CASSSSSYGYTF. CDR3 nucleotide sequence: TGTGCCAGCAGCTCGAGTAGCTATGGCTACACCTTC.

The rearrangement uses TRBV5-6 and TRBJ1-6, with D possibly TRBD1 on 5 matching bases. V was shortened by 4 bases and J by 10 bases, with 12 bases between the two germline ends. Germline lookup yields CDR1 SGHDT and CDR2 YYEEEE. CDR3 length: 13 residues. The CDR3 nucleotides read TGTGCCAGCAGCCCACCCGGGGGGTCACCCCTCCACTTT. Its protein product is CASSPPGGSPLHF.

The chain uses TRBV19 and TRBJ1-3; D uncertain. The V end lost 5 bases, the J end lost 0 bases, and 11 bases lay between the germline ends. There are 15 residues in the CDR3. The germline gives CDR1 LNHDA, CDR2 SQIVND (reference sequence). The CDR3 DNA reads TGTGCCAGTAGTGCCGGACGGTACTCTGGAAACACCATATATTTT. It translates to CASSAGRYSGNTIYF.

This sequence joins TRBV29-1 and TRBJ2-1; 8 bases match TRBD1. The CDR3 runs 15 residues. Germline V gene sequence: CDR1 SQVTM, CDR2 ANQGSEA. With V trimmed by 2 bases and J by 7 bases, 10 bases remained unmatched. The CDR3 region is CSVERGTGGGNEQFF. As DNA, the CDR3 is TGCAGCGTTGAACGGGGGACAGGCGGAGGGAATGAGCAGTTCTTC.

The V and J genes are TRBV5-5 and TRBJ2-7; TRBD1 might be the D (6 bases). This CDR3 spans 15 amino acids. The germline V gene has CDR1 SGHKS and CDR2 YYEKEE (reference sequence). The V and J ends lost 4 bases and 3 bases respectively, with 17 bases between them. The CDR3 coding sequence is TGTGCCAGCAGCCAAGAAGGACAGAACTACTACGAGCAGTACTTC. It yields the protein CASSQEGQNYYEQYF.

The V call is TRBV27, the J call TRBJ2-7; D may be TRBD1 (5 bases). V lost 6 bases and J lost 2, with 23 bases in between. This CDR3 spans 17 amino acids. Germline V gene lookup returns CDR1 MNHEY and CDR2 SMNVEV (reference sequence). CDR3 coding DNA: TGTGCCAGCAGCCGTCATCCAATAGGGGCGACAACCTACGAGCAGTACGTC. It yields the protein CASSRHPIGATTYEQYV.

This chain connects TRBV5-1 to TRBJ2-3; D is possibly TRBD1 (7 bases). The CDR3 sequence is 14 residues long. V lost 4 bases and J lost 5, with 14 bases in between. Germline V gives CDR1 SGHRS, CDR2 YFSETQ. In DNA form, the CDR3 reads TGCGCCAGCAGCGGGCGGGACAGTCGAGATACGCAGTATTTT. Amino acids: CASSGRDSRDTQYF.

The chain has TRBV27 and TRBJ2-5; 8 nucleotides align to TRBD2. The CDR3 is 14 amino acids. CDR1 and CDR2 (germline): MNHEY, SMNVEV (reference sequence). Trimming cost V 7 bases and J 1 base; bases outside gene matches: 5. In DNA form, the CDR3 reads TGTGCCAGCACCCATCGGGGGGGCCAAGAGACCCAGTACTTC. This codes for CASTHRGGQETQYF.

This chain joins TRBV7-2 and TRBJ2-2; D is unclear. This CDR3 spans 13 amino acids. The germline V gene encodes CDR1 SGHTA and CDR2 FQGNSA. Deletions cut 6 bases from V and 2 bases from J, with 7 bases between. CDR3: CASSTANTGELFF. In DNA form, the CDR3 reads TGTGCCAGCAGTACAGCAAACACCGGGGAGCTGTTTTTT.

The V and J genes are TRBV6-6 and TRBJ1-1; no firm D call. Trimming pared 2 bases from V and 1 base from J, leaving 5 bases between. The CDR3 is 13 amino acids. Per the germline V gene, CDR1 is MNHNY and CDR2 is SVGAGI (reference sequence). The CDR3 region is CASSYEWNTEAFF. The CDR3 nucleotides read TGTGCCAGCAGTTACGAGTGGAACACTGAAGCTTTCTTT.

The chain couples TRBV7-9 to TRBJ1-1, with a possible D match to TRBD1 (5 bases). There are 15 residues in the CDR3. Germline CDR1 reads SEHNR; CDR2 reads FQNEAQ (reference sequence). Trimming shortened V by 6 bases and J by 3 bases, and 17 bases separated the two germline ends. The CDR3 DNA sequence: TGTGCCAGCAGAACTTCCCCAGGGACGGACACTGAAGCTTTCTTT. Translating it yields CASRTSPGTDTEAFF.

This CDR3 reads CASRKQGSKNIQYF. In DNA form, the CDR3 reads TGTGCCAGCAGGAAACAGGGATCCAAAAACATTCAGTACTTC. The chain joins TRBV6-5 to TRBJ2-4; D perhaps matches TRBD1 (6 bases). CDR3 length: 14 residues. Germline V gene sequence: CDR1 MNHEY, CDR2 SVGAGI. The V gene lost 6 bases and the J gene lost 2 bases, with 11 bases spanning the gap.

The chain uses TRBV2 and TRBJ2-5, with 9 bases aligning to TRBD1. This CDR3 region has 15 residues. The germline V gene encodes CDR1 SNHLY and CDR2 FYNNEI. Germline trimming cut 6 bases from V and 4 bases from J; bases unmatched to any gene: 9. In DNA, the CDR3 is TGTGCCAGCAGGGAGGACAGGGGAGCCCGAGAGACCCAGTACTTC. This translates into CASREDRGARETQYF.

The chain is built from TRBV6-5 and TRBJ2-2, with 9 bases that match TRBD1. Germline V lookup: CDR1 MNHEY, CDR2 SVGAGI. V trimming: 4 bases; J trimming: 5 bases; junction bases outside the gene matches: 5. The CDR3 has 15 residues. This chain's CDR3 is CASSSRDRATGELFF. CDR3 nucleotides: TGTGCCAGCAGTTCCCGGGACAGGGCAACCGGGGAGCTGTTTTTT.